This T cell receptor beta chain was captured in a study of blood T cells in healthy people across ages. General observations from the study: TCR beta diversity tracked closely with naive T cell percentage. Estimates based on one million T cells were treated as lower bounds.

The second PCR ran about 7 to 12 cycles with a sample-barcoded 5' primer and J-beta primers. Each cDNA molecule was tagged by a template-switch adaptor with 12 random nucleotides. Every sample gave at least 2.5 million paired-end reads containing CDR3. A single record per CDR3 protein comes from TCRdb applying MiXCR to the 5' RACE reads. The top ten clones hold 15% to 18% of a sample with 600,000 or so distinct CDR3 sequences, around 31% of them seen once. This clonotype has only one observation. Its antigen is currently unknown. A junction end diverges from the germline sequence, so it may reflect a read error. The CDR3 is made up of 14 amino acids. The germline gives CDR1 SGHTA, CDR2 FQGTGA.

The sample was blood. The rearrangement uses TRBV7-3 and TRBJ2-2; tentatively, D is TRBD2 (5 bases). This sequence originates from a woman older than 75 in good health. The CDR3 nucleotides are TGTGCCAGCAGCTTACTCCGGAACACCGGGGAGCGGTTTTTT. It yields the protein CASSLLRNTGERFF.